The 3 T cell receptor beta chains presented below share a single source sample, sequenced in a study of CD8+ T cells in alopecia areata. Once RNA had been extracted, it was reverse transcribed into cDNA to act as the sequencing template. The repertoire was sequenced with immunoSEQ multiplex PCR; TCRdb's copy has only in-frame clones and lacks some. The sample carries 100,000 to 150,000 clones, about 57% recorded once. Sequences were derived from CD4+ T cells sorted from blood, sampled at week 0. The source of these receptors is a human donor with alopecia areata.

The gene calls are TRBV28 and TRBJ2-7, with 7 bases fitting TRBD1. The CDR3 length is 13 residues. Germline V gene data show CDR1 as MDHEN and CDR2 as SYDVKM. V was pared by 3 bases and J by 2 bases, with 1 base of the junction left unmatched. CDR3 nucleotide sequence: TGTGCCAGCAGTTTTCAGGGGGCCTACGAGCAGTACTTC. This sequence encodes CASSFQGAYEQYF.

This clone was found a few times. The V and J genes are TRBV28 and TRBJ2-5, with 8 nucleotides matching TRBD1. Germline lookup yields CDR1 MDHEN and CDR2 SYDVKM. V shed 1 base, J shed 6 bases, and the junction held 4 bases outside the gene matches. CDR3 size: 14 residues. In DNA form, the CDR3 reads TGTGCCAGCAGTTTATCAGGGGGCGCGAAGACCCAGTACTTC. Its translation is CASSLSGGAKTQYF.

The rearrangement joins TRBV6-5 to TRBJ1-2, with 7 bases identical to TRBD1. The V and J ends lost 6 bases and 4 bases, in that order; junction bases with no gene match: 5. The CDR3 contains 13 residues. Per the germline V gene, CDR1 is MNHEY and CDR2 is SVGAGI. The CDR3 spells CASSRTGFYGYTF. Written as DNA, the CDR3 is TGTGCCAGCAGCCGGACAGGTTTCTATGGCTACACCTTC.